The rows below give T cell receptor beta chains drawn from one sample of a study of response to subunit inactivated influenza vaccine. TCRdb redid the calling of the RT-PCR reads with MiXCR, one entry per CDR3 protein. The sample lists about 650,000 distinct CDR3 sequences, less than 15% occurring once. The sample was PBMCs from blood, taken approximately 15 days before vaccination. The receptor source for this set is a man aged 45 to 65 who received an inactivated influenza vaccine. Each CDR3 is given with its conserved first and last residue. The D gene is left open where the match is weak. Rows may omit the clone size; those that give it use once, few, many or a size class.

>.|TRBJ2-1|TRBD2|TRBV5-1
CASSSLAGGPYEQFF
TGCGCCAGCAGCTCGTTAGCGGGAGGGCCGTATGAGCAGTTCTTC
>many|TRBJ1-1|.|TRBV5-1
CASSLVQAVNTEAFF
TGCGCCAGCAGCTTGGTTCAAGCGGTGAACACTGAAGCTTTCTTT
>few|TRBJ2-3|TRBD2|TRBV5-5
CASSTSGADYTDTQYF
TGTGCCAGCAGCACTAGCGGGGCCGATTACACAGATACGCAGTATTTT
>many|TRBJ1-2|.|TRBV20-1
CSARPPTVNYGYTF
TGCAGTGCTAGACCCCCGACAGTTAACTATGGCTACACCTTC
>few|TRBJ2-1|TRBD2|TRBV20-1
CSALGDLAERYNEQFF
TGCAGTGCCCTAGGGGACCTAGCGGAGAGATACAATGAGCAGTTCTTC
>.|TRBJ2-3|.|TRBV6-5
CASSYQTTQYF
TGTGCCAGCAGTTACCAGACTACGCAGTATTTT
>few|TRBJ1-5|TRBD1|TRBV2
CASTRGQGGNQPQHF
TGTGCCAGCACCCGGGGACAGGGAGGGAATCAGCCCCAGCATTTT
>.|TRBJ2-3|.|TRBV24-1
CATSDWSSGRDTDTQYF
TGTGCCACCAGTGATTGGTCATCCGGTAGGGACACAGATACGCAGTATTTT
>few|TRBJ2-3|TRBD1|TRBV29-1
CSGTGTGRGTQYF
TGCAGCGGGACAGGGACAGGGAGAGGCACGCAGTATTTT
>.|TRBJ2-1|TRBD2|TRBV6-2/TRBV6-3
CASSKPISGTTRDEQFF
TGTGCCAGCAGTAAACCGATTTCCGGGACTACCAGGGATGAGCAGTTCTTC
>.|TRBJ2-3|TRBD2|TRBV2
CASSETAGRYTQYF
TGTGCCAGCAGTGAAACAGCGGGAAGGTATACGCAGTATTTT
>.|TRBJ1-1|.|TRBV20-1
CSASEGHTEAFF
TGCAGTGCTAGTGAGGGGCACACTGAAGCTTTCTTT
>few|TRBJ2-7|.|TRBV28
CASSWGLTGYEQYF
TGTGCCAGCAGTTGGGGTCTTACCGGTTACGAGCAGTACTTC
>few|TRBJ1-1|.|TRBV6-2/TRBV6-3
CASSYPNMMNTEAFF
TGTGCCAGCAGTTACCCAAACATGATGAACACTGAAGCTTTCTTT
>few|TRBJ2-7|TRBD2|TRBV4-3
CASSSSGRASENEQYF
TGCGCCAGCAGCAGTAGCGGGAGGGCCTCAGAAAACGAGCAGTACTTC
>.|TRBJ2-5|TRBD1|TRBV2
CASSAGGGNTQETQYF
TGTGCCAGCAGTGCAGGGGGCGGAAATACCCAAGAGACCCAGTACTTC
>.|TRBJ2-1|.|TRBV7-2
CASSQAILAYNEQFF
TGTGCCAGCAGCCAGGCCATTCTGGCCTACAATGAGCAGTTCTTC
>.|TRBJ2-2|.|TRBV21-1
CASSPETGAKYTGELFF
TGTGCCAGCAGCCCCGAGACAGGGGCGAAATACACCGGGGAGCTGTTTTTT
>few|TRBJ1-2|TRBD1|TRBV6-1
CASSPIVPGQGYGYTF
TGTGCCAGCAGTCCGATTGTACCGGGACAGGGATATGGCTACACCTTC
>few|TRBJ2-3|.|TRBV7-9
CASRRPGRDTQYF
TGTGCCAGCAGACGCCCAGGGCGAGATACGCAGTATTTT
>.|TRBJ2-7|.|TRBV14
CASSQFVSISYEQYF
TGTGCCAGCAGCCAATTTGTTTCAATCTCCTACGAGCAGTACTTC
>.|TRBJ2-1|.|TRBV7-9
CASSYNKGWGNEQFF
TGTGCCAGCAGCTACAACAAGGGGTGGGGCAATGAGCAGTTCTTC
>few|TRBJ1-6|TRBD1|TRBV7-2
CASSLRRGGSPLHF
TGTGCCAGCAGCTTACGCAGGGGGGGTTCACCCCTCCACTTT
>.|TRBJ2-3|TRBD2|TRBV27
CASSFLTSGRVSTDTQYF
TGTGCCAGCAGTTTCCTGACTAGCGGGAGGGTGAGCACAGATACGCAGTATTTT
>.|TRBJ1-1|TRBD1|TRBV12-3/TRBV12-4
CASSQDRPGTEAFF
TGTGCCAGCAGTCAGGACAGGCCTGGGACTGAAGCTTTCTTT
>many|TRBJ2-1|.|TRBV3-1
CASSQSSYNEQFF
TGTGCCAGCAGCCAAAGCTCCTACAATGAGCAGTTCTTC
>.|TRBJ1-5|.|TRBV3-1
CASSQATGYNQPQHF
TGTGCCAGCAGCCAAGCTACCGGTTACAATCAGCCCCAGCATTTT
>few|TRBJ2-3|TRBD2|TRBV3-1
CASSQESGTRSDTQYF
TGTGCCAGCAGCCAAGAGTCCGGGACTAGGTCAGATACGCAGTATTTT
>.|TRBJ1-2|TRBD1|TRBV29-1
CSVGTAVMDYGYTF
TGCAGCGTGGGGACAGCGGTGATGGACTATGGCTACACCTTC
>.|TRBJ2-1|.|TRBV20-1
CSALGGAESYNEQFF
TGCAGTGCCCTGGGGGGGGCAGAATCCTACAATGAGCAGTTCTTC
>.|TRBJ2-5|.|TRBV5-1
CASSLGDQGTQYF
TGCGCCAGCAGCTTGGGGGACCAAGGGACCCAGTACTTC
>.|TRBJ1-2|TRBD1|TRBV30
CASQGDGYTF
TGTGCCTCCCAGGGGGATGGCTACACCTTC
>.|TRBJ1-3|.|TRBV18
CASSQNLGDSGNTIYF
TGTGCCAGCTCACAAAACCTAGGTGACTCTGGAAACACCATATATTTT
>.|TRBJ2-2|.|TRBV5-1
CASSRIEVNTGELFF
TGCGCCAGCAGCCGGATCGAGGTGAACACCGGGGAGCTGTTTTTT
>many|TRBJ1-2|.|TRBV6-1
CASSEGRKTNYGYTF
TGTGCCAGCAGTGAAGGACGTAAGACTAACTATGGCTACACCTTC
>many|TRBJ1-5|.|TRBV4-2
CASSQDIPQPQHF
TGTGCCAGCAGCCAAGATATCCCCCAGCCCCAGCATTTT
>.|TRBJ2-1|.|TRBV20-1
CSPFGSSYNEQFF
TGCAGTCCTTTTGGTAGCTCCTACAATGAGCAGTTCTTC
>.|TRBJ2-7|TRBD2|TRBV7-2
CASSLGLAQTGQYF
TGTGCCAGCAGCTTAGGACTAGCTCAAACCGGGCAGTACTTC
>many|TRBJ2-5|.|TRBV29-1
CSVEERQREETQYF
TGCAGCGTTGAAGAAAGGCAGAGGGAAGAGACCCAGTACTTC
>.|TRBJ2-7|.|TRBV5-1
CASSLGAAYYEQYF
TGCGCCAGCAGCTTGGGAGCAGCCTACTACGAGCAGTACTTC
>.|TRBJ2-7|.|TRBV6-2/TRBV6-3
CASSYSSPAYEQYF
TGTGCCAGCAGTTACTCTTCGCCGGCCTACGAGCAGTACTTC
>few|TRBJ1-2|TRBD1|TRBV27
CASSPSGQDGYTF
TGTGCCAGCAGTCCGAGCGGACAGGATGGCTACACCTTC
>.|TRBJ2-1|.|TRBV5-1
CASSWKTDSGEQFF
TGCGCCAGCAGCTGGAAGACAGACTCAGGGGAGCAGTTCTTC
>.|TRBJ2-2|TRBD1|TRBV2
CSSSRDSSNTGELFF
TGTTCCAGCAGTCGGGACAGCTCGAACACCGGGGAGCTGTTTTTT
>.|TRBJ2-7|.|TRBV7-8
CASRGTSPEQYF
TGTGCCAGCAGGGGGACATCACCCGAGCAGTACTTC
>.|TRBJ2-3|.|TRBV24-1
CATSDLRTGTDTQYF
TGTGCCACCAGTGATTTGAGGACAGGCACAGATACGCAGTATTTT
>.|TRBJ2-1|.|TRBV6-5
CASSYSEGTYNEQFF
TGTGCCAGCAGTTACTCGGAGGGGACCTACAATGAGCAGTTCTTC